This TCR beta chain derives from a study of control samples from healthy donors and cancer patients. TCRdb's copy holds only in-frame clones and misses some; the assay was immunoSEQ multiplex PCR. The sample shows some 120,000 clones, 88% of them seen only once. The clonotype comes from a woman in her seventies in good health. The sequenced material came from blood.

The CDR3, as DNA: TGTGCCAGCAGCTTGCTCGGTCAGGGCTCCGGAACTGAAGCTTTCTTT. Protein product: CASSLLGQGSGTEAFF. J is TRBJ1-1 and V is TRBV5-6; D perhaps matches TRBD1 (5 bases). Germline V CDR1 and CDR2: SGHDT, YYEEEE. The CDR3 contains 16 residues. Between the trimmed V and J ends, which lost 1 base and 5 bases, there was a span of 18 bases.